This TCR beta chain is drawn from a study of blood T cell repertoires in COVID-19. V lost 5 bases, J lost 0 bases, and 10 bases stayed unmatched. Germline CDR1 reads LNHDA; CDR2 reads SQIVND (reference sequence). This CDR3 comprises 17 residues. TCRdb's table, derived via immunoSEQ multiplex PCR, lists solely in-frame clones and lacks some. The sample lists some 340,000 clones, around 83% occurring once. The rearrangement uses TRBV19 and TRBJ2-1; 7 bases line up with TRBD2. The sequence was obtained from a man aged 25 to 40 with active or convalescent COVID-19. The sample taken for sequencing was peripheral blood. The CDR3: CASSLVAGESSYNEQFF. The CDR3 bases are TGTGCCAGTAGTCTCGTAGCGGGCGAGAGCTCCTACAATGAGCAGTTCTTC.